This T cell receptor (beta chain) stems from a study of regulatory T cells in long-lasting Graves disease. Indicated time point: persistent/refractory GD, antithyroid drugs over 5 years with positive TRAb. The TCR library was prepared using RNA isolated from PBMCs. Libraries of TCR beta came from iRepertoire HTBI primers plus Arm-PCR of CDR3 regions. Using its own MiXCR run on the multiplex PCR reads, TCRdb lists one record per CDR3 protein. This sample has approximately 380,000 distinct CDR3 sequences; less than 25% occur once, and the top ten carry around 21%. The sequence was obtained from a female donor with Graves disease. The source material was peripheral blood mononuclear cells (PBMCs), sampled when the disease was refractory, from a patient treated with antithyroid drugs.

The CDR3 DNA reads as TGTGCCAGCAGCCAGCTGGGACGGTCCTATCAGCCCCAGCATTTT. As protein: CASSQLGRSYQPQHF. V is TRBV7-2 and J is TRBJ1-5; D is perhaps TRBD1 (5 bases). Germline loops: CDR1 SGHTA, CDR2 FQGNSA. Trimming took off 5 bases at V and 5 bases at J, with 16 bases between the two ends. This CDR3 region has 15 residues.